The 15 T cell receptor beta chains below were found in one sample sequenced in a study of T cell responses to AZD1222 COVID-19 vaccine. Sequenced by immunoSEQ multiplex PCR; TCRdb stores in-frame clones only, minus some. The data show roughly 150,000 clones, less than 95% seen once. Source: peripheral blood, taken on day 0 of AZD1222 vaccination. The receptors derive from an adult in good health.

This clone was detected once. J is TRBJ1-1 and V is TRBV29-1, with 8 bases fitting TRBD1. The CDR3 is 13 amino acids. In germline, CDR1 is SQVTM, CDR2 ANQGSEA. J was trimmed by 4 bases and V by 6 bases; bases with no gene match: 7. CDR3 amino acids: CSVPRQGLTEAFF. The DNA of the CDR3 is TGCAGCGTACCCAGACAGGGGCTCACTGAAGCTTTCTTT.

CDR3 in DNA: TGTGCCAGTAGTATCCCGACAGGGAACACTGAAGCTTTCTTT. This gives the protein CASSIPTGNTEAFF. The chain couples TRBV19 to TRBJ1-1, with TRBD1 as a possible D gene (6 bases). Germline CDR1 and CDR2: LNHDA and SQIVND (reference sequence). V shed 3 bases and J shed 1 base, with 9 bases lying between them. This CDR3 spans 14 amino acids.

This sequence joins TRBV12-3 or TRBV12-4 and TRBJ1-1; TRBD1 might be the D (6 bases). Trimming stripped 5 bases from V and 6 bases from J, with 7 bases between. CDR3 size: 11 residues. The CDR3 nucleotides are TGTGCCAGCAGTACAGGGCCTGAAGCTTTCTTT. It translates to CASSTGPEAFF.

The chain joins TRBV30 to TRBJ2-2; weak D call: TRBD1 (6 bases). Germline loops: CDR1 GTSNPN, CDR2 SVGIG (reference sequence). V was pared by 1 base and J by 4 bases, with 10 bases between. The CDR3 has 14 amino acids. CDR3 loop: CAWSGGPGTGELFF. Here the CDR3 DNA reads TGTGCCTGGAGTGGGGGGCCCGGCACCGGGGAGCTGTTTTTT.

The chain joins TRBV7-9 to TRBJ1-4; tentative D call: TRBD1 (5 bases). The CDR3 runs 16 residues. Per germline, CDR1 SEHNR and CDR2 FQNEAQ (reference sequence). Trimming removed 1 base at V and 4 bases at J, with 13 bases between. The CDR3 region has the DNA TGTGCCAGCAGCTTAGTCGGGGCGCAAGATAATGAAAAACTGTTTTTT. This translates into CASSLVGAQDNEKLFF.

The CDR3 DNA is TGTGCCAGTAGTATTGGAGGGGCGATTAATGAAAAACTGTTTTTT. It is translated as CASSIGGAINEKLFF. The chain recombines TRBV19 with TRBJ1-4; possible D gene TRBD1, 5 bases. The CDR3 length is 15 residues. Trimming removed 3 bases from V and 4 bases from J, with 12 bases in between. CDR1 is LNHDA, CDR2 SQIVND, per germline (reference sequence).

This clone appeared a single time. This sequence joins TRBV28 and TRBJ2-4; a possible D gene is TRBD2 (5 bases). This CDR3 is built from 16 residues. Germline V gene data show CDR1 as MDHEN and CDR2 as SYDVKM. Trimming removed 3 bases at V and 0 bases at J, with 12 bases between. The CDR3 DNA follows: TGTGCCAGCAGTTTTGGAGGAGCGCTAGCCAAAAACATTCAGTACTTC. Translating it yields CASSFGGALAKNIQYF.

The chain couples TRBV28 to TRBJ1-2; D is unclear. This CDR3 spans 13 amino acids. Germline assignment: CDR1 MDHEN and CDR2 SYDVKM. Deletions cut 7 bases from V and 5 bases from J, with 14 bases between. The CDR3 is CASMRKGGYGYTF. CDR3 bases: TGTGCCAGCATGCGCAAGGGTGGGTATGGCTACACCTTC.

The chain has TRBV9 and TRBJ1-2; tentative D call: TRBD1 (5 bases). V lost 2 bases to trimming and J lost 6 bases, with 14 bases between them. Germline CDR1 SGDLS, CDR2 YYNGEE. The CDR3 length is 14 residues. The CDR3 loop reads CASSVLGGAHGYTF. The CDR3, as DNA: TGTGCCAGCAGCGTCCTTGGCGGGGCCCATGGCTACACCTTC.

This clone showed up just once. The chain recombines TRBV12-5 with TRBJ1-5; 7 nucleotides agree with TRBD1. CDR3 length: 16 residues. With 1 base clipped from V and 6 bases from J, the junction kept 9 bases outside the gene matches. The germline V gene has CDR1 LGHNT and CDR2 FRNRAP. CDR3 sequence reads: CASGLAQTGTGQPQHF. CDR3 coding DNA: TGTGCTAGTGGTTTGGCTCAGACAGGGACCGGTCAGCCCCAGCATTTT.

The gene calls are TRBV2 and TRBJ1-5; a possible D gene is TRBD1 (6 bases). The CDR3 length is 15 residues. The germline V gene encodes CDR1 SNHLY and CDR2 FYNNEI. V lost 5 bases, J lost 2 bases, and 13 bases lay in between. The CDR3 coding sequence is TGTGCCAGCAGTCTCGCCAGGGGCGGCAATCAGCCCCAGCATTTT. Amino acid sequence: CASSLARGGNQPQHF.

The chain links TRBV12-3 or TRBV12-4 to TRBJ2-7; 11 positions match TRBD2. There are 13 residues in the CDR3. Trimming cost V 7 bases and J 5 bases; bases outside gene matches: 4. The CDR3 protein is CASKLAGENEQYF. CDR3 DNA: TGTGCCAGCAAACTAGCGGGGGAAAACGAGCAGTACTTC.

The chain carries TRBV18 and TRBJ1-1; a possible D gene is TRBD1 (6 bases). This CDR3 is built from 11 residues. Looked up from germline, CDR1 is KGHSH and CDR2 is LQKENI. V was shortened by 8 bases and J by 9 bases, with 13 bases between the two germline ends. DNA of the CDR3: TGTGCCAGCCAACCAACAGGGAAAGCTTTCTTT. This encodes CASQPTGKAFF.

The V gene is TRBV18, the J gene TRBJ1-2, with TRBD1 as a possible D gene (6 bases). The length of the CDR3 is 15 residues. Trimming shortened V by 4 bases and J by 4 bases, and 16 bases separated the two germline ends. The V gene's germline CDR1 is KGHSH and CDR2 LQKENI. CDR3 bases: TGTGCCAGCTCACGTCTGGAGGGAGGGGGCTATGGCTACACCTTC. Residues: CASSRLEGGGYGYTF.

This chain uses TRBV7-9 with TRBJ1-1; the match to TRBD1 covers 8 bases. The CDR3 consists of 15 residues. Losses at the gene ends were 3 bases for V and 4 bases for J; bases not matched to a gene: 7. Germline V gene sequence: CDR1 SEHNR, CDR2 FQNEAQ (reference sequence). CDR3 sequence: CASSFYRGSVTEAFF. CDR3 nucleotide sequence: TGTGCCAGCAGCTTCTACAGGGGGAGTGTCACTGAAGCTTTCTTT.